What follows are 30 T cell receptor beta chains derived from one specimen sequenced in a study of T cell repertoires in aging, cancer and after chemotherapy. Peripheral blood genomic DNA, not sorted cells or RNA, was the template. Rearranged V-D-J TRB sequences were amplified with a mixed TRB-A/B primer pool. One entry per CDR3 protein results from TCRdb running MiXCR on the multiplex PCR reads. The top ten clones hold 35% to 50% of a sample with about 4,300 distinct CDR3 sequences, roughly 29% of them seen once. The specimen sequenced was blood. The receptors come from a human donor in good health.

This clonotype is judged medium-sized (0.01 to 0.1%). The J gene is TRBJ2-2, the V gene TRBV6-6; D gene ambiguous. Trimming removed 6 bases from V and 0 bases from J, with 14 bases in between. Looked up from germline, CDR1 is MNHNY and CDR2 is SVGAGI (reference sequence). The CDR3 runs to 16 residues. The CDR3 DNA is TGTGCCAGCAGCCCTACCCAGCAGACGAACACCGGGGAGCTGTTTTTT. It is translated as CASSPTQQTNTGELFF.

The J gene is TRBJ1-2, the V gene TRBV25-1; no definite D call. Trimming cost V 1 base and J 4 bases, with 10 bases left between them. The CDR3 extends over 14 amino acids. The V gene's germline CDR1 is MGHDK and CDR2 SYGVNS. The CDR3 is CASSELEGVYGYTF. The CDR3 nucleotides read TGTGCCAGCAGTGAATTAGAGGGTGTCTATGGCTACACCTTC.

This clonotype was seen a few times. The chain combines TRBV5-1 with TRBJ2-7; TRBD1 is a possible D gene (6 bases). Trimming cost V 8 bases and J 1 base, with 16 bases left between them. This CDR3 is 14 amino acids long. CDR1 SGHRS and CDR2 YFSETQ come from the germline V gene. The CDR3 region has the DNA TGCGCCAGTAGGCTTCGGACAGAGTCCTACGAGCAGTACTTC. It codes for CASRLRTESYEQYF.

The rearrangement links TRBV9 to TRBJ2-1; D perhaps matches TRBD1 (5 bases). Trimming stripped 0 bases from V and 7 bases from J, with 11 bases between. Germline V gene lookup returns CDR1 SGDLS and CDR2 YYNGEE. This CDR3 has 14 residues. The CDR3: CASSVGQGKNEQFF. The CDR3 DNA reads TGTGCCAGCAGCGTAGGGCAGGGTAAAAATGAGCAGTTCTTC.

On this clonotype itself: A much larger clone lies one base from this, so it may be a read error. The chain employs TRBV5-6 and TRBJ1-2, with 7 bases matching TRBD1. This CDR3 region has 14 residues. CDR1 and CDR2 from the germline V gene are SGHDT and YYEEEE. The CDR3 reads CAISLQGVDYGYTF. The CDR3 nucleotides read TGTGCCATCAGCTTGCAGGGGGTGGACTATGGCTACACCTTC.

This clonotype is medium-sized (0.01 to 0.1%). V and J are TRBV30 and TRBJ2-3; 8 nucleotides match TRBD1. The germline gives CDR1 GTSNPN, CDR2 SVGIG (reference sequence). V lost 3 bases to trimming and J lost 4 bases; unmatched junction nucleotides: 9. This CDR3 is built from 15 residues. CDR3 protein: CAWSDWTGSPDTQYF. Here the CDR3 DNA reads TGTGCCTGGAGCGACTGGACAGGGTCCCCAGATACGCAGTATTTT.

In regard to this clonotype: This could be a read error, since a much larger clone is one nucleotide away. The chain links TRBV19 to TRBJ2-5, with a possible D match to TRBD2 (7 bases). This CDR3 is built from 14 residues. From germline, CDR1 is LNHDA and CDR2 SQIVND (reference sequence). The CDR3 sequence: CASSTQRGAETLYF. The DNA of the CDR3 is TGTGCCAGTAGTACCCAACGGGGGGCGGAGACCCTGTACTTC.

This clonotype was seen a single time. V and J are TRBV7-2 and TRBJ2-7; 7 bases map to TRBD2. Germline CDR1 SGHTA, CDR2 FQGNSA. V lost 1 base, J lost 0 bases, and 6 bases stayed unmatched. CDR3 length equals 16 residues. The CDR3 DNA sequence: TGTGCCAGCAGCTTAGGCGGGCGGGGGACCTCCTACGAGCAGTACTTC. Translated, it gives CASSLGGRGTSYEQYF.

This clonotype rates as medium-sized. The J gene is TRBJ2-1, the V gene TRBV6-5; TRBD2 agrees at 12 bases. The CDR3 runs 15 residues. Unmatched junction bases numbered 3, after V lost 5 bases and J lost 4 bases. CDR1 is MNHEY, CDR2 SVGAGI, per germline. The CDR3 is CASSPGLAGYNEQFF. CDR3 nucleotide sequence: TGTGCCAGCAGTCCTGGACTAGCGGGATACAATGAGCAGTTCTTC.

In its sample, this clonotype ranks as hyperexpanded. V gene TRBV29-1 combines with J gene TRBJ2-1; D is undetermined. Between the trimmed V and J ends, which lost 6 bases and 0 bases, there was a span of 12 bases. CDR3 size: 14 residues. Germline V gives CDR1 SQVTM, CDR2 ANQGSEA. In nucleotides, the CDR3 is TGCAGCGTAGATACGGAGAACTCCTACAATGAGCAGTTCTTC. It translates to CSVDTENSYNEQFF.

The chain has TRBV6-5 and TRBJ2-7; perhaps TRBD1 as D (6 bases). Germline V gene data show CDR1 as MNHEY and CDR2 as SVGAGI. The CDR3 contains 14 residues. V was shortened by 6 bases and J by 8 bases, with 20 bases between the two germline ends. Here the CDR3 DNA reads TGTGCCAGCAGCCAGGGGACGAAATTAAGAAAGCAGTACTTC. It is translated as CASSQGTKLRKQYF.

This clonotype was recorded a few times. The V and J genes are TRBV19 and TRBJ2-3, with D perhaps matching TRBD2 (7 bases). CDR3 length equals 17 residues. Germline CDR1 reads LNHDA; CDR2 reads SQIVND (reference sequence). The ends were cut back, 6 bases at V and 2 bases at J, with 21 bases in the middle. In DNA form, the CDR3 reads TGTGCCAGTAGCCTTCGGGGGGCTAGCGGCCCCACAGATACGCAGTATTTT. This codes for CASSLRGASGPTDTQYF.

Only a few counts were recorded for this clonotype. The V and J genes are TRBV7-3 and TRBJ1-5; D not certain. This CDR3 comprises 13 residues. Germline CDR1 SGHTA, CDR2 FQGTGA. Trimming removed 4 bases from V and 5 bases from J, with 9 bases in between. CDR3 residues: CASSWAPDQPQHF. CDR3 nucleotides: TGTGCCAGCAGCTGGGCCCCGGATCAGCCCCAGCATTTT.

By share, this clonotype ranks as medium-sized (0.01 to 0.1%). The chain combines TRBV6-6 with TRBJ2-1, with D possibly matching TRBD1 (5 bases). Germline V gene lookup returns CDR1 MNHNY and CDR2 SVGAGI (reference sequence). CDR3 size: 14 residues. The V gene lost 2 bases and the J gene lost 0 bases, with 5 bases spanning the gap. In DNA, the CDR3 is TGTGCCAGCAGTTACGGGGCCTCCTACAATGAGCAGTTCTTC. Translation gives CASSYGASYNEQFF.

This clonotype has more than one count but fewer than ten. This chain joins TRBV6-2 or TRBV6-3 and TRBJ2-7; TRBD1 matches 11 bases. Germline CDR1 is MNHEY and CDR2 is SVGEGT. This CDR3 is built from 15 residues. Germline trimming cut 6 bases from V and 3 bases from J; bases unmatched to any gene: 7. In DNA, the CDR3 is TGTGCCAGCAGCCCCGGACAGGGGGCTTACTACGAGCAGTACTTC. It encodes CASSPGQGAYYEQYF.

This clonotype was counted only a few times. The gene calls are TRBV5-5 and TRBJ1-1; D ambiguous. The length of the CDR3 is 12 residues. Germline values: CDR1 SGHKS, CDR2 YYEKEE (reference sequence). V dropped 1 base and J dropped 3 bases, with 4 bases sitting between them. The CDR3: CASSLHDTEAFF. The CDR3 coding sequence is TGTGCCAGCAGCTTGCATGACACTGAAGCTTTCTTT.

This clonotype is categorized as medium-sized. This chain joins TRBV19 and TRBJ1-1, with D hard to call. CDR1 and CDR2 from the germline V gene are LNHDA and SQIVND (reference sequence). This CDR3 has 15 residues. V lost 5 bases and J 0 bases, leaving 13 bases between the germline ends. The CDR3 DNA is TGTGCCAGTAGTCCCACGAGAGGATTGAACACTGAAGCTTTCTTT. Encoded protein: CASSPTRGLNTEAFF.

The J gene is TRBJ2-1, the V gene TRBV29-1; 13 bases align to TRBD2. The length of the CDR3 is 12 residues. The V and J ends lost 6 bases and 14 bases, in that order; junction bases with no gene match: 7. Germline loops: CDR1 SQVTM, CDR2 ANQGSEA. In DNA form, the CDR3 reads TGCAGCGTAACTAGCGGGAGGGCCTATAAGTTCTTC. Its protein is CSVTSGRAYKFF.

This clonotype rates as medium-sized. The chain links TRBV19 to TRBJ2-7; D perhaps matches TRBD1 (6 bases). V gave up 6 bases and J gave up 4 bases, with 22 bases separating them. Looked up from germline, CDR1 is LNHDA and CDR2 is SQIVND (reference sequence). The length of the CDR3 is 16 residues. The DNA for the CDR3 is TGTGCCAGTAGCCCGTCTACAGGGATAACTGGGTACGAGCAGTACTTC. It codes for CASSPSTGITGYEQYF.

The rearrangement joins TRBV5-1 to TRBJ2-7; D not certain. This CDR3 has 13 amino acids. Germline CDR1 reads SGHRS; CDR2 reads YFSETQ. Trimming left V 5 bases short and J 4 bases short, with 13 bases between. CDR3 protein: CASRSRYGYEQYF. The CDR3 DNA sequence: TGCGCCAGCAGATCCCGGTACGGGTACGAGCAGTACTTC.

The chain couples TRBV19 to TRBJ2-2; 12 bases map to TRBD2. This CDR3 region has 15 residues. The V gene end was trimmed by 10 bases and the J gene end by 2 bases; junction bases not matched to a gene: 5. CDR1 and CDR2 (germline): LNHDA, SQIVND (reference sequence). CDR3 sequence: CAIGLAGPNTGELFF. CDR3 DNA sequence: TGTGCCATCGGACTAGCGGGACCCAACACCGGGGAGCTGTTTTTT.

Relative to its sample, this clonotype is medium-sized. The chain carries TRBV6-1 and TRBJ1-2, with a possible D match to TRBD1 (5 bases). This CDR3 is built from 13 residues. In germline, CDR1 is MNHNS, CDR2 SASEGT. V dropped 10 bases and J dropped 3 bases, with 15 bases sitting between them. CDR3 loop: CATSPGGDYGYTF. The CDR3 DNA reads as TGTGCCACCTCCCCCGGGGGGGACTATGGCTACACCTTC.

There are a few counts of this clonotype. This rearrangement joins TRBV15 to TRBJ1-1; D is perhaps TRBD1 (5 bases). CDR3 length: 13 amino acids. Trimming took off 1 base at V and 9 bases at J, with 12 bases between the two ends. In germline, CDR1 is LNHNV, CDR2 YYDKDF (reference sequence). This CDR3 is CATSRGIRGKAFF. Here the CDR3 DNA reads TGTGCCACCAGCAGAGGGATAAGGGGCAAAGCTTTCTTT.

This clonotype is deemed medium-sized (0.01 to 0.1%). This sequence joins TRBV6-5 and TRBJ1-2; D gene unclear. Germline lookup yields CDR1 MNHEY and CDR2 SVGAGI. V was cut by 6 bases and J by 4 bases, with 12 bases left in between. The CDR3 is made up of 13 amino acids. As DNA, the CDR3 is TGTGCCAGCAGCTCGATGGCGCGCTATGGCTACACCTTC. As protein: CASSSMARYGYTF.

In this sample, this clonotype turned up once. The rearrangement joins TRBV4-1 to TRBJ2-5; D is unresolved. The length of the CDR3 is 15 residues. Trimming pared 3 bases from V and 2 bases from J, leaving 13 bases between. Germline V gene data show CDR1 as MGHRA and CDR2 as YSYEKL. The CDR3 DNA reads TGCGCCAGCAGCCATGGCCCCAGTTTTCAAGAGACCCAGTACTTC. Translation gives CASSHGPSFQETQYF.

This clonotype was seen only a few times. The rearrangement joins TRBV5-5 to TRBJ1-1; no clear D. Germline V gene lookup returns CDR1 SGHKS and CDR2 YYEKEE (reference sequence). CDR3 length: 14 residues. Trimming removed 3 bases at V and 6 bases at J, with 15 bases between. The CDR3 sequence is CASSSNPIMSEAFF. The CDR3 DNA reads TGTGCCAGCAGCTCCAATCCAATTATGTCTGAAGCTTTCTTT.

CDR3 DNA: TGTGCCTGGAGTCGGCAGCCCCAAGAGACCCAGTACTTC. Translated, it gives CAWSRQPQETQYF. The chain employs TRBV30 and TRBJ2-5; D is undetermined. CDR3 length equals 13 residues. With 2 bases removed from V and 1 base from J, the gap between germline ends came to 8 bases. Germline V gene data show CDR1 as GTSNPN and CDR2 as SVGIG (reference sequence).

This clonotype was detected a few times. The chain combines TRBV7-2 with TRBJ1-1; 12 bases are a match to TRBD1. Trimming cost V 5 bases and J 5 bases; bases outside gene matches: 6. The CDR3 runs 15 residues. Germline V CDR1 and CDR2: SGHTA, FQGNSA. CDR3 sequence reads: CASSRDRGPGTEAFF. Here the CDR3 DNA reads TGTGCCAGCAGCCGGGACAGGGGGCCGGGGACTGAAGCTTTCTTT.

This clonotype is classed as medium-sized. This chain uses TRBV5-6 with TRBJ2-2, with unresolved D. The CDR3 covers 13 residues. V gave up 1 base and J gave up 6 bases, with 7 bases separating them. Per germline, CDR1 SGHDT and CDR2 YYEEEE. CDR3 in amino acids: CASSLPVAGELFF. CDR3 DNA: TGTGCCAGCAGCTTGCCGGTGGCCGGGGAGCTGTTTTTT.

The V gene is TRBV6-2 or TRBV6-3, the J gene TRBJ1-6, with 9 bases fitting TRBD1. This CDR3 is built from 16 residues. V was pared by 6 bases and J by 7 bases, with 10 bases of the junction left unmatched. Germline CDR1 is MNHEY and CDR2 is SVGEGT. The CDR3 nucleotides read TGTGCCAGCAGCCTTCCACCCGGGACAGGGAATTCACCCCTCCACTTT. Translated, it gives CASSLPPGTGNSPLHF.